A single sample gave rise to the 31 T cell receptor beta chains below, sequenced in a study of shared clonotypes between healthy human individuals. This table comes from immunoSEQ multiplex PCR, and its TCRdb copy is limited to in-frame clones, with some not included. Counted here are approximately 980,000 clones, roughly 72% occurring once; the ten biggest clones make up approximately 1.5%. The sequenced sample was memory CD4+ T cells sorted from blood. As for subset: CD45RA-negative fraction. These receptors were taken from a young man in good health.

The V gene is TRBV7-9, the J gene TRBJ2-7, with D tentatively TRBD1 (6 bases). Deletions cut 1 base from V and 0 bases from J, with 7 bases between. The germline V gene has CDR1 SEHNR and CDR2 FQNEAQ (reference sequence). CDR3 length equals 14 residues. The CDR3 protein is CASSLGDNSYEQYF. As DNA, the CDR3 is TGTGCCAGCAGCTTAGGGGACAACTCCTACGAGCAGTACTTC.

This clone appeared a single time. This sequence joins TRBV7-9 and TRBJ1-2, with 10 bases matching TRBD1. This CDR3 is 16 amino acids long. Trimming removed 4 bases from V and 4 bases from J; junction bases left unmatched: 9. In germline, CDR1 is SEHNR, CDR2 FQNEAQ (reference sequence). The CDR3 DNA reads as TGTGCCAGCAGCTCCTCGGGACAGGGGATCGTCTATGGCTACACCTTC. Its translation: CASSSSGQGIVYGYTF.

The CDR3 here is CASSVEAGQETQYF. Here the CDR3 DNA reads TGTGCCAGCAGCGTAGAGGCGGGACAAGAGACCCAGTACTTC. The rearrangement uses TRBV9 and TRBJ2-5, with D possibly matching TRBD2 (6 bases). Germline V gene lookup returns CDR1 SGDLS and CDR2 YYNGEE. The CDR3 sequence is 14 residues long. Trimming stripped 0 bases from V and 2 bases from J, with 8 bases between.

Notes on this clone: The same CDR3 arises from other DNA sequences in this sample as well. This chain links TRBV18 with TRBJ2-7; 7 nucleotides align to TRBD1. The J segment lost 3 bases and the V segment lost 3 bases, leaving 2 bases of the junction unmatched. This CDR3 comprises 13 residues. Germline CDR1 and CDR2: KGHSH and LQKENI. The CDR3, as DNA: TGTGCCAGCTCACCGGGACAGAACTACGAGCAGTACTTC. Its protein is CASSPGQNYEQYF. The whole variable domain, filled in from reference TRBV18 and TRBJ2-7, reads NAGVMQNPRHLVRRRGQEARLRCSPMKGHSHVYWYRQLPEEGLKFMVYLQKENIIDESGMPKERFSAEFPKEGPSILRIQQVVRGDSAAYFCASSPGQNYEQYFGPGTRLTVT.

This clone has a handful of counts. This chain uses TRBV5-1 with TRBJ2-1; TRBD1 matches at 7 bases. Germline V gene data show CDR1 as SGHRS and CDR2 as YFSETQ. J gave up 8 bases and V 7 bases, and 12 bases lay outside the gene matches. This CDR3 has 14 amino acids. Here the CDR3 DNA reads TGCGCCAGCCGCCAACGACAGGGTAGCGATGAGCAGTTCTTC. Encoded protein: CASRQRQGSDEQFF.

The chain has TRBV13 and TRBJ2-4; tentatively, D is TRBD2 (5 bases). Germline lookup yields CDR1 PRHDT and CDR2 FYEKMQ (reference sequence). The CDR3 runs to 12 residues. V was clipped by 3 bases and J by 15 bases, with 15 bases between them. In nucleotides, the CDR3 is TGTGCCAGCAGCTTTCAACCTAGCCCCCCGTACTTC. It translates to CASSFQPSPPYF.

The J gene is TRBJ2-6, the V gene TRBV5-1; no clear D gene. Germline V gene sequence: CDR1 SGHRS, CDR2 YFSETQ. V shed 0 bases and J shed 10 bases, with 14 bases lying between them. This CDR3 has 15 residues. The CDR3 DNA reads as TGCGCCAGCAGCTTGGCCGAGACCGCCTCGAACGTCCTGACTTTC. Encoded protein: CASSLAETASNVLTF.

This rearrangement joins TRBV7-2 to TRBJ2-7; the D gene could be TRBD1 or TRBD2 (5 bases each). The CDR3 extends over 14 amino acids. V dropped 5 bases and J dropped 4 bases, with 15 bases sitting between them. Germline CDR1 SGHTA, CDR2 FQGNSA. The CDR3 DNA is TGTGCCAGCAGCCACCCGGGACCCCTGTACGAGCAGTACTTC. Translation gives CASSHPGPLYEQYF. The entire variable domain, with the rest obtained from reference TRBV7-2 and TRBJ2-7, is as follows: GAGVSQSPSNKVTEKGKDVELRCDPISGHTALYWYRQSLGQGLEFLIYFQGNSAPDKSGLPSDRFSAERTGGSVSTLTIQRTQQEDSAVYLCASSHPGPLYEQYFGPGTRLTVT.

The chain combines TRBV5-1 with TRBJ2-2, with D hard to call. There are 14 residues in the CDR3. Germline V gives CDR1 SGHRS, CDR2 YFSETQ. V was shortened by 1 base and J by 8 bases, with 12 bases between the two germline ends. CDR3 sequence: CASSLTPDPGELFF. In DNA form, the CDR3 reads TGCGCCAGCAGCTTGACCCCCGACCCTGGGGAGCTGTTTTTT.

The CDR3 here is CASSEDRGAYEQYF. The DNA for the CDR3 is TGTGCCAGCTCCGAGGACAGGGGAGCCTACGAGCAGTACTTC. The chain carries TRBV2 and TRBJ2-7; 9 bases map to TRBD1. CDR1 SNHLY and CDR2 FYNNEI come from the germline V gene. This CDR3 region has 14 residues. With 8 bases clipped from V and 2 bases from J, the junction kept 7 bases outside the gene matches.

This clone was observed once. The chain recombines TRBV10-3 with TRBJ2-7; possibly TRBD1 or TRBD2 for D (6 bases each). This CDR3 region has 13 residues. CDR1 and CDR2 from the germline V gene are ENHRY and SYGVKD. V lost 6 bases and J lost 4, with 13 bases in between. The CDR3, as DNA: TGTGCCATCAGCGCGCGGGACACTTACGAGCAGTACTTC. This gives the protein CAISARDTYEQYF.

This clone came up many times. The chain carries TRBV7-8 and TRBJ1-2, with 11 bases fitting TRBD1. The V and J ends lost 5 bases and 1 base, in that order; junction bases with no gene match: 6. Germline V gene data show CDR1 as SGHVS and CDR2 as FQNEAQ. There are 16 residues in the CDR3. The CDR3 DNA reads as TGTGCCAGCAGCCGCCGGGACAGGGGGGATAACTATGGCTACACCTTC. As protein: CASSRRDRGDNYGYTF.

A note on this clone: A much larger clone sits a single nucleotide away, making a read error possible. The V gene is TRBV7-2, the J gene TRBJ1-5; D unresolved. Trimming removed 1 base from V and 7 bases from J, with 8 bases in between. The germline CDR1 and CDR2 sequences are SGHTA and FQGNSA. The CDR3 contains 13 residues. CDR3 protein: CASSLDDGQPQHF. The CDR3 nucleotides read TGTGCCAGCAGCTTAGATGATGGACAGCCCCAGCATTTT.

This chain uses TRBV6-1 with TRBJ1-6; the D is unclear. This CDR3 region has 14 residues. CDR1 and CDR2 from the germline V gene are MNHNS and SASEGT. The V and J ends lost 1 base and 7 bases respectively, with 8 bases between them. This chain's CDR3 is CASSEVDGNSPLHF. In DNA, the CDR3 is TGTGCCAGCAGTGAAGTCGACGGAAATTCACCCCTCCACTTT.

V usage is TRBV7-9 and J usage is TRBJ2-1; 7 bases are shared with TRBD2. CDR3 length: 16 residues. In germline, CDR1 is SEHNR, CDR2 FQNEAQ (reference sequence). Trimming cost V 1 base and J 8 bases; bases outside gene matches: 11. Here the CDR3 reads CASSLEIAGVGHEQFF. The CDR3 nucleotides are TGTGCCAGCAGCTTAGAAATCGCGGGAGTGGGCCATGAGCAGTTCTTC.

The V call is TRBV6-1, the J call TRBJ1-1; D may be TRBD1 (5 bases). Germline CDR1 and CDR2: MNHNS and SASEGT. Trimming left V 0 bases short and J 14 bases short, with 10 bases between. The length of the CDR3 is 11 residues. The CDR3 DNA reads as TGTGCCAGCAGTGAAGCTTCCTCAGGGTTCTTT. As protein: CASSEASSGFF.

In the case of this clone: One end of the junction does not line up with germline, which may come from a read error. The J gene is TRBJ2-5, the V gene TRBV7-9, with D possibly being TRBD2 (6 bases). This CDR3 is 13 amino acids long. Germline CDR1 and CDR2: SEHNR and FQNEAQ (reference sequence). The CDR3 DNA is TGTGCCAGCAGCTCTACAGGAGGGGAGATCCAGTACTTC. Its protein product is CASSSTGGEIQYF.

The gene calls are TRBV27 and TRBJ1-6, with TRBD1 as a possible D gene (6 bases). CDR1 is MNHEY and CDR2 is SMNVEV in the germline V gene (reference sequence). This CDR3 spans 17 amino acids. V dropped 3 bases and J dropped 0 bases, with 12 bases sitting between them. In DNA, the CDR3 is TGTGCCAGCAGTTTTAGACAGGCTAGCTCCTATAATTCACCCCTCCACTTT. Its protein product is CASSFRQASSYNSPLHF.

This chain links TRBV29-1 with TRBJ1-4; TRBD1 might be the D (6 bases). The CDR3 extends over 16 amino acids. With 4 bases removed from V and 4 bases from J, the gap between germline ends came to 19 bases. Germline CDR1 SQVTM, CDR2 ANQGSEA. CDR3 DNA sequence: TGCAGCGTTGTGGGGGGGCCACAACTTGGTAATGAAAAACTGTTTTTT. Translation gives CSVVGGPQLGNEKLFF.

The CDR3 DNA sequence: TGTGCCAGCAGTTACGGCTCCGGGATTCAGTCTGACGAGCAGTACTTC. Protein product: CASSYGSGIQSDEQYF. The V gene is TRBV6-6, the J gene TRBJ2-7, with D perhaps TRBD2 (5 bases). V lost 2 bases, J lost 5 bases, and 19 bases lay in between. Germline loops: CDR1 MNHNY, CDR2 SVGAGI (reference sequence). This CDR3 has 16 amino acids.

This clone was seen a handful of times. The chain joins TRBV7-6 to TRBJ1-6; 8 nucleotides agree with TRBD1. Germline lookup yields CDR1 SGHVS and CDR2 FNYEAQ. The junction had 7 bases not matched to a gene; V was cut back by 5 bases and J by 7 bases. This CDR3 is 15 amino acids long. The CDR3: CASSEQGVGNSPLHF. CDR3 coding DNA: TGTGCCAGCAGCGAACAGGGGGTGGGGAATTCACCCCTCCACTTT. Looking up the rest from reference TRBV7-6 and TRBJ1-6 gives the full variable domain: GAGVSQSPRYKVTKRGQDVALRCDPISGHVSLYWYRQALGQGPEFLTYFNYEAQQDKSGLPNDRFSAERPEGSISTLTIQRTEQRDSAMYRCASSEQGVGNSPLHFGNGTRLTVT.

The chain combines TRBV13 with TRBJ2-2; 11 nucleotides match TRBD2. Trimming removed 5 bases from V and 6 bases from J; junction bases left unmatched: 8. Looked up from germline, CDR1 is PRHDT and CDR2 is FYEKMQ (reference sequence). The CDR3 loop spans 16 amino acids. CDR3 sequence: CASSPRLAGRAGELFF. CDR3 coding DNA: TGTGCCAGCAGCCCCCGACTAGCGGGGAGGGCCGGGGAGCTGTTTTTT.

This clone is a singleton in its sample. The chain has TRBV6-5 and TRBJ1-2; 12 bases map to TRBD1. Trimming removed 6 bases from V and 8 bases from J; junction bases left unmatched: 10. Germline loops: CDR1 MNHEY, CDR2 SVGAGI. The CDR3 spans 15 residues. CDR3 sequence (DNA): TGTGCCAGCAGGGCTCCCGGGACAGGGGGCCGAGGCTACACCTTC. Protein product: CASRAPGTGGRGYTF.

V usage is TRBV2 and J usage is TRBJ1-4, with D possibly matching TRBD1 (5 bases). The CDR3 totals 15 residues. Germline V gene data show CDR1 as SNHLY and CDR2 as FYNNEI. V lost 3 bases and J 10 bases, leaving 18 bases between the germline ends. CDR3 protein: CASSENGGEFGKLFF. CDR3 coding DNA: TGTGCCAGCAGTGAGAACGGGGGTGAATTTGGAAAACTGTTTTTT.

As to this clone: A much more abundant neighbour one base away suggests this may be a read error. The V gene is TRBV6-6, the J gene TRBJ2-7; 7 bases align to TRBD1. This CDR3 spans 12 amino acids. Germline V lookup: CDR1 MNHNY, CDR2 SVGAGI (reference sequence). After removal of 6 bases from V and 4 bases from J, the junction contained 3 bases not matched to a gene. The CDR3 sequence is CASRPTGYEQYF. The CDR3 DNA sequence: TGTGCCAGCAGACCGACAGGGTACGAGCAGTACTTC.

V usage is TRBV7-3 and J usage is TRBJ2-2; a weak D match, TRBD1 (5 bases). Germline CDR1 SGHTA, CDR2 FQGTGA. There are 15 residues in the CDR3. The germline V and J ends were trimmed by 5 bases and 6 bases, with 16 bases remaining between them. CDR3 loop: CASSPLVGVSGELFF. The DNA of the CDR3 is TGTGCCAGCAGCCCCCTCGTAGGGGTTTCCGGGGAGCTGTTTTTT.

This rearrangement joins TRBV5-6 to TRBJ1-1; D remains ambiguous. The germline V and J ends were trimmed by 1 base and 1 base, with 11 bases remaining between them. The CDR3 spans 15 residues. Germline assignment: CDR1 SGHDT and CDR2 YYEEEE. This chain's CDR3 is CASSLWRAWNTEAFF. Here the CDR3 DNA reads TGTGCCAGCAGCTTGTGGCGGGCATGGAACACTGAAGCTTTCTTT.

The genes are TRBV7-9 and TRBJ2-5, with TRBD1 matching 7 bases. Germline V gene lookup returns CDR1 SEHNR and CDR2 FQNEAQ (reference sequence). The V segment lost 1 base and the J segment 4 bases; nucleotides outside the gene matches: 3. This CDR3 region has 14 residues. DNA for the CDR3: TGTGCCAGCAGCTTAGACAGGGGTGGAGAGACCCAGTACTTC. This sequence encodes CASSLDRGGETQYF.

This clone was recorded only once. CDR3 nucleotide sequence: TGTGCCAGCAGTTACTCAACAGGGGCCAATGAGCAGTTCTTC. The encoded protein is CASSYSTGANEQFF. The chain carries TRBV6-5 and TRBJ2-1, with 7 bases matching TRBD1. V was clipped by 0 bases and J by 6 bases; unmatched bases: 2. The CDR3 has 14 residues. Germline lookup yields CDR1 MNHEY and CDR2 SVGAGI.

This clone was detected a few times. CDR3 nucleotides: TGCAGCGCACAACAGGGGCGGAGCACTGAAGCTTTCTTT. Protein sequence: CSAQQGRSTEAFF. The V gene is TRBV29-1, the J gene TRBJ1-1; TRBD1 agrees at 7 bases. Germline lookup yields CDR1 SQVTM and CDR2 ANQGSEA. This CDR3 is 13 amino acids long. V was pared by 7 bases and J by 4 bases, with 9 bases of the junction left unmatched.

The chain is built from TRBV11-2 and TRBJ2-1; D is possibly TRBD1 or TRBD2 (5 bases each). There are 17 residues in the CDR3. V was clipped by 2 bases and J by 5 bases, with 19 bases between them. CDR1 is SGHAT and CDR2 is FQNNGV in the germline V gene. The DNA of the CDR3 is TGTGCCAGCAGCTTATTTGGGCGCTTCGGGACCCACAATGAGCAGTTCTTC. As protein: CASSLFGRFGTHNEQFF. Complete variable domain (other parts from reference TRBV11-2 and TRBJ2-1): EAGVAQSPRYKIIEKRQSVAFWCNPISGHATLYWYQQILGQGPKLLIQFQNNGVVDDSQLPKDRFSAERLKGVDSTLKIQPAKLEDSAVYLCASSLFGRFGTHNEQFFGPGTRLTVL.